These 19 T cell receptor beta chains were sequenced from one sample in a study of blood T cell repertoires in COVID-19 (dated by TCRdb to between 2020 and 2021). To prepare the library, the immunoSEQ multiplex PCR assay was applied. The source is immuneACCESS, and TCRdb retained only in-frame sequences with V and J called. Part of the clones is not carried over; for the studies checked, unresolved V genes explain less than half of this, and the remainder is unexplained. The sample table holds roughly 180,000 clones, of which roughly 80% were seen once. Approximately 9.9% of the sample belongs to the ten largest clones. Source material: peripheral blood. These receptors were obtained from a woman aged 35 to 49 with COVID-19, enrolled during active disease.

The rearrangement uses TRBV5-1 and TRBJ1-1, with 7 bases lining up with TRBD1. V lost 4 bases, J lost 4 bases, and 7 bases stayed unmatched. This CDR3 spans 14 amino acids. Germline CDR1 reads SGHRS; CDR2 reads YFSETQ. In nucleotides, the CDR3 is TGCGCCAGCAGCAGTGACAGGGTGGGCACTGAAGCTTTCTTT. Residues: CASSSDRVGTEAFF. The full variable domain, with the rest looked up from reference TRBV5-1 and TRBJ1-1, is KAGVTQTPRYLIKTRGQQVTLSCSPISGHRSVSWYQQTPGQGLQFLFEYFSETQRNKGNFPGRFSGRQFSNSRSEMNVSTLELGDSALYLCASSSDRVGTEAFFGQGTRLTVV.

The J gene is TRBJ2-7, the V gene TRBV7-9; 10 bases match TRBD2. Per the germline V gene, CDR1 is SEHNR and CDR2 is FQNEAQ (reference sequence). With V trimmed by 5 bases and J by 3 bases, 4 bases remained unmatched. The CDR3 spans 14 residues. The CDR3, as DNA: TGTGCCAGCAGCACCCGGACTAGCGGCTACGAGCAGTACTTC. This gives the protein CASSTRTSGYEQYF.

J is TRBJ2-1 and V is TRBV7-9; TRBD1 might be the D (5 bases). Germline CDR1 SEHNR, CDR2 FQNEAQ (reference sequence). The V end was cut by 5 bases, the J end by 0 bases, with 14 bases between. The CDR3 totals 16 residues. CDR3 residues: CASSPRAASSYNEQFF. DNA of the CDR3: TGTGCCAGCAGCCCCAGGGCCGCGAGCTCCTACAATGAGCAGTTCTTC.

The gene calls are TRBV27 and TRBJ2-1; 9 nucleotides align to TRBD2. V was pared by 6 bases and J by 4 bases, with 10 bases of the junction left unmatched. Germline values: CDR1 MNHEY, CDR2 SMNVEV (reference sequence). The CDR3 totals 16 residues. The CDR3 sequence is CASRPELAGIYNEQFF. The CDR3 nucleotides read TGTGCCAGCAGGCCGGAACTAGCGGGCATATACAATGAGCAGTTCTTC.

The gene calls are TRBV7-9 and TRBJ2-3; tentative D call: TRBD1 (6 bases). V was pared by 1 base and J by 3 bases, with 14 bases between. Germline V CDR1 and CDR2: SEHNR, FQNEAQ (reference sequence). This CDR3 is 16 amino acids long. In nucleotides, the CDR3 is TGTGCCAGCAGCTTAGGGGCAGGGGCGAAGACAGATACGCAGTATTTT. It specifies CASSLGAGAKTDTQYF.

V is TRBV2 and J is TRBJ2-4, with a weak D call TRBD1 (5 bases). CDR1 and CDR2 (germline): SNHLY, FYNNEI. This CDR3 has 14 amino acids. V was trimmed by 4 bases and J by 6 bases, leaving 13 bases between them. The DNA for the CDR3 is TGTGCCAGCAGTGCCTCCTTGACAGTAAACATTCAGTACTTC. Translated: CASSASLTVNIQYF.

The V and J genes are TRBV12-5 and TRBJ1-6; no clear D gene. Trimming pared 1 base from V and 8 bases from J, leaving 9 bases between. Germline CDR1 reads LGHNT; CDR2 reads FRNRAP. The CDR3 spans 14 residues. CDR3 residues: CASGLGSTYSPLHF. The CDR3 nucleotides are TGTGCTAGTGGTTTGGGGAGTACTTATTCACCCCTCCACTTT.

The chain combines TRBV7-3 with TRBJ2-1, with TRBD2 identical over 9 bases. Germline V gene lookup returns CDR1 SGHTA and CDR2 FQGTGA. V dropped 0 bases and J dropped 0; count of bases not matched to a gene: 3. The CDR3 totals 17 residues. The chain's CDR3 is CASSLTNSGGSYNEQFF. Here the CDR3 DNA reads TGTGCCAGCAGCTTAACGAATAGCGGGGGCTCCTACAATGAGCAGTTCTTC.

This clone was seen only once. This chain joins TRBV9 and TRBJ2-1; 8 bases align to TRBD1. The CDR3 has 14 amino acids. Germline-derived CDR1 and CDR2 are SGDLS and YYNGEE. The J segment lost 6 bases and the V segment lost 4 bases, leaving 6 bases of the junction unmatched. The CDR3 reads CASSPRTGINEQFF. The CDR3, as DNA: TGTGCCAGCAGCCCCCGGACAGGGATCAATGAGCAGTTCTTC.

This chain joins TRBV19 and TRBJ2-3; TRBD1 matches 7 bases. V shed 10 bases and J 0 bases; nucleotides not matched to a gene: 7. Germline-derived CDR1 and CDR2 are LNHDA and SQIVND (reference sequence). The CDR3 has 14 amino acids. The CDR3 loop reads CAISTGQSTDTQYF. The CDR3 DNA reads as TGTGCCATTTCAACGGGACAGAGCACAGATACGCAGTATTTT.

The rearrangement joins TRBV6-5 to TRBJ2-5; 8 bases are shared with TRBD1. Germline values: CDR1 MNHEY, CDR2 SVGAGI. The CDR3 is made up of 14 amino acids. The trim removed 6 bases at V and 10 bases at J, leaving 13 bases unmatched. The CDR3 is CASRRPGQADVQYF. CDR3 in DNA: TGTGCCAGCAGGCGTCCGGGACAGGCGGACGTCCAGTACTTC.

This sequence joins TRBV6-2 or TRBV6-3 and TRBJ2-1; 7 positions match TRBD2. Germline lookup yields CDR1 MNHEY and CDR2 SVGEGT. Trimming took 0 bases from V and 0 from J; bases not matched to a gene: 5. The length of the CDR3 is 17 residues. This chain's CDR3 is CASSYSGAGASYNEQFF. The CDR3, as DNA: TGTGCCAGCAGTTACTCGGGCGCGGGAGCCTCCTACAATGAGCAGTTCTTC.

This chain joins TRBV10-3 and TRBJ1-2; D is unresolved. The V and J ends lost 2 bases and 3 bases respectively, with 7 bases between them. Germline CDR1 and CDR2: ENHRY and SYGVKD. There are 13 residues in the CDR3. The CDR3 loop is CAISEVGDYGYTF. The CDR3 DNA is TGTGCCATCAGTGAGGTAGGAGACTATGGCTACACCTTC.

There are a few counts of this clone. The J gene is TRBJ1-1, the V gene TRBV12-3 or TRBV12-4; TRBD1 agrees at 9 bases. The CDR3 has 13 residues. Trimming cost V 5 bases and J 14 bases; bases outside gene matches: 12. CDR3 DNA: TGTGCCAGCAGTCCCCGGACAGGGGCCGGATGCTTCTTT. Encoded protein: CASSPRTGAGCFF.

This clone was recorded once. The chain uses TRBV3-1 (or the pseudogene TRBV3-2) and TRBJ2-2, with D maybe TRBD2 (5 bases). This CDR3 is built from 17 residues. The V end was cut by 0 bases, the J end by 2 bases, with 13 bases between. Per the germline V gene, CDR1 is LGHDT and CDR2 is YNNKEL (reference sequence). CDR3: CASSQDWASRNTGELFF. The DNA for the CDR3 is TGTGCCAGCAGCCAAGATTGGGCTAGCAGAAACACCGGGGAGCTGTTTTTT.

V gene TRBV19 combines with J gene TRBJ2-3; 8 bases are shared with TRBD2. The CDR3 is made up of 16 amino acids. CDR1 LNHDA and CDR2 SQIVND come from the germline V gene (reference sequence). Trimming took 8 bases from V and 0 from J; bases not matched to a gene: 10. CDR3 nucleotide sequence: TGTGCCAGTCGCCAACCGGGGGGGACTAGCACAGATACGCAGTATTTT. Amino acids: CASRQPGGTSTDTQYF.

CDR3 coding DNA: TGTGCCAGCAAATTGACAAATAATCAGCCCCAGCATTTT. This encodes CASKLTNNQPQHF. This rearrangement joins TRBV2 to TRBJ1-5; D gene ambiguous. This CDR3 has 13 amino acids. V lost 7 bases and J 4 bases, leaving 11 bases between the germline ends. Germline CDR1 reads SNHLY; CDR2 reads FYNNEI.

This chain connects TRBV5-1 to TRBJ2-7, with 11 nucleotides matching TRBD1. This CDR3 comprises 16 residues. Losses at the gene ends were 0 bases for V and 4 bases for J; bases not matched to a gene: 6. Germline V gene data show CDR1 as SGHRS and CDR2 as YFSETQ. CDR3 coding DNA: TGCGCCAGCAGCTTGGGCAGGGGGACAGGGGGTTACGAGCAGTACTTC. Its translation is CASSLGRGTGGYEQYF.

The sample holds a few counts of this clone. The chain employs TRBV11-2 and TRBJ2-7; D possibly corresponds to TRBD1 (5 bases). Germline V CDR1 and CDR2: SGHAT, FQNNGV. V lost 5 bases to trimming and J lost 5 bases, with 10 bases between them. This CDR3 spans 12 amino acids. The CDR3: CASSQRQNEQYF. In DNA, the CDR3 is TGTGCCAGCAGCCAGCGACAGAACGAGCAGTACTTC.